Sequencing of this T cell receptor (beta chain) was carried out in a study of T-cell reconstitution after alpha-beta-depleted transplantation in children. Whole-study results and caveats: Reported findings indicate that, about two months after transplant, alpha-beta T cells came from several hundred expanded clones, which were derived from non-depleted graft cells. The high TCRbeta diversity at day 60 in some patients came from surviving recipient T cells and thymic progenitors. Newly made T cells mostly supplied T-cell counts and diversity one year after transplant.

This CDR3 region has 13 residues. The germline V gene encodes CDR1 LGHNA and CDR2 YSLEER. V was pared by 4 bases and J by 6 bases, with 5 bases of the junction left unmatched. This clonotype has a count of ten or more. Its antigen is still unknown. A library of TCRbeta sequences, prepared with unique molecular identifiers, was generated. TCRdb passed the PCR reads through MiXCR, listing each CDR3 protein once. The sample lists roughly 250,000 distinct CDR3 sequences, around 7.5% occurring once. This rearrangement joins TRBV4-3 to TRBJ1-2; 7 nucleotides agree with TRBD1. The sequences come from PBMCs, mostly from graft donor cells, collected 180 days after TCRalphabeta/CD19-depleted stem cell transplant. The clonotype comes from a male patient younger than 18 who had a stem cell transplant for acute lymphoblastic leukemia, so the T cells may come from the graft donor. CDR3 residues: CASSRRGRDGYTF. The CDR3 DNA follows: TGCGCCAGCAGCCGTAGGGGGCGGGATGGCTACACCTTC.